Reported below is one T cell receptor (beta chain). The CDR3 runs 16 residues. V was pared by 2 bases and J by 0 bases, with 5 bases of the junction left unmatched. Germline V lookup: CDR1 MNHEY, CDR2 SMNVEV (reference sequence). This specimen comes from a study of blood T cell repertoires in COVID-19. Study overall: PBMCs, B-cell-depleted T cells, or T cells were the source of the cDNA or gDNA that made up the material.

Using immunoSEQ multiplex PCR, the repertoire was profiled, and TCRdb retains in-frame clones only, with some absent. The sample records over 200,000 clones, approximately 91% being singletons. The specimen was peripheral blood. The sequence was obtained from a human donor in a cohort sampled during active COVID-19. The chain is built from TRBV27 and TRBJ2-7; TRBD2 matches at 9 bases. For the CDR3, the DNA is TGTGCCAGCAGTTTAGGGCTAGCGGGACCCTCCTACGAGCAGTACTTC. The encoded protein is CASSLGLAGPSYEQYF.